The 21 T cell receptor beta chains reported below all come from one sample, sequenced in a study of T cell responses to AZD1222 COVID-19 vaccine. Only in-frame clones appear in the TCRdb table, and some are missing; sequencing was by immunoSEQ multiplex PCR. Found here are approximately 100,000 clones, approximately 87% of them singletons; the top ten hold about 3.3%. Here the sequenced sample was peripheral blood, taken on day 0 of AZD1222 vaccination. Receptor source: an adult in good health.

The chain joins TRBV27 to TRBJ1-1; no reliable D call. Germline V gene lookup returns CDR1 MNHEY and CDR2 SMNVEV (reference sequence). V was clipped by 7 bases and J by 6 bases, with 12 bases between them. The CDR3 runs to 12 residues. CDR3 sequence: CASKSHRAEAFF. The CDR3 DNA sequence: TGTGCCAGCAAATCACATAGAGCTGAAGCTTTCTTT.

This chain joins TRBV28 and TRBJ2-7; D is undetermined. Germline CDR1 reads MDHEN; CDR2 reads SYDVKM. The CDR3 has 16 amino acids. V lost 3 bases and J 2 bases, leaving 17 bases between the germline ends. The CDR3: CASSFYGRRPPYEQYF. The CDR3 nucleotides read TGTGCCAGCAGTTTTTACGGGCGGCGGCCACCCTACGAGCAGTACTTC. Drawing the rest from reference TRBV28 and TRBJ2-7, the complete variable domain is DVKVTQSSRYLVKRTGEKVFLECVQDMDHENMFWYRQDPGLGLRLIYFSYDVKMKEKGDIPEGYSVSREKKERFSLILESASTNQTSMYLCASSFYGRRPPYEQYFGPGTRLTVT.

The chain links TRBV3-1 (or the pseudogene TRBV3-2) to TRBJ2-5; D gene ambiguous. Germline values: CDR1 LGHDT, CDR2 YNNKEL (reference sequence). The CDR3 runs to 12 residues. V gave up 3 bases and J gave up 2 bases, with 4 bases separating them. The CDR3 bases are TGTGCCAGCAGCCACCTTCAAGAGACCCAGTACTTC. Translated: CASSHLQETQYF.

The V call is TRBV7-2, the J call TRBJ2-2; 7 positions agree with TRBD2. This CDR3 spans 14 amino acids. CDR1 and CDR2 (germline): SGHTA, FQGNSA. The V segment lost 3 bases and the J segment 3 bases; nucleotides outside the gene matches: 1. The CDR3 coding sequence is TGTGCCAGCAGCTTGGGGGGGTACACCGGGGAGCTGTTTTTT. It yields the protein CASSLGGYTGELFF.

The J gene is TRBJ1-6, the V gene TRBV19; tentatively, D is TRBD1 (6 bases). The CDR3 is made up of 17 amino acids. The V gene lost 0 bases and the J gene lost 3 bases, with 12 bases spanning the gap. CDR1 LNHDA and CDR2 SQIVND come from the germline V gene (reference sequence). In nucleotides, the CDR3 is TGTGCCAGTAGTATAGACGGGGGCGCGAACTATAATTCACCCCTCCACTTT. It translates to CASSIDGGANYNSPLHF.

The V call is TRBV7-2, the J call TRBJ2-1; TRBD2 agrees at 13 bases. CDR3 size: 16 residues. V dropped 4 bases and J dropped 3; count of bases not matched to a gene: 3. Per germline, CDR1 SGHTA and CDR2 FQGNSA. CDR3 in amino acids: CASSWGTSGDYNEQFF. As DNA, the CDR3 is TGTGCCAGCAGCTGGGGGACTAGCGGGGACTACAATGAGCAGTTCTTC.

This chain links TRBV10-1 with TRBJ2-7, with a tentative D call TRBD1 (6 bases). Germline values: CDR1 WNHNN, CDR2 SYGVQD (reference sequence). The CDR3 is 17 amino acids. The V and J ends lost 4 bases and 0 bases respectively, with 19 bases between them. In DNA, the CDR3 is TGCGCCAGCAGTGGATCCTACAGGGCTACTTTCTCCTACGAGCAGTACTTC. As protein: CASSGSYRATFSYEQYF.

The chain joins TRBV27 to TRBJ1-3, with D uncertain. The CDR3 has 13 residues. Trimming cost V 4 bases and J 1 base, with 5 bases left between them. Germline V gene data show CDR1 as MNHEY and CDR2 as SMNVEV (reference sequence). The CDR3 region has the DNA TGTGCCAGCAGTTCCGCTTCTGGAAACACCATATATTTT. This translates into CASSSASGNTIYF.

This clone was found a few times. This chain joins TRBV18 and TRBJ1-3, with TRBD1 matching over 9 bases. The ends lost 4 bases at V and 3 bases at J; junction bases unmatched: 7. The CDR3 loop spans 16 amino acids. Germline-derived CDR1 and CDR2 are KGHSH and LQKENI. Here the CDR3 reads CASSRTGQGFGNTIYF. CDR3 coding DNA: TGTGCCAGCTCACGTACGGGACAGGGCTTTGGAAACACCATATATTTT.

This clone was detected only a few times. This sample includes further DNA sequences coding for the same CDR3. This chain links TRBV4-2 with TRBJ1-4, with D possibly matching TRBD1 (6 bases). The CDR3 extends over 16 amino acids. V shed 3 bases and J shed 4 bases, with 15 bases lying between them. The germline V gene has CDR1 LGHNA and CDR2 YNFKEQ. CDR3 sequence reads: CASSQDSGQLNEKLFF. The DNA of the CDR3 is TGTGCCAGCAGCCAGGACTCAGGACAGCTTAATGAAAAACTGTTTTTT.

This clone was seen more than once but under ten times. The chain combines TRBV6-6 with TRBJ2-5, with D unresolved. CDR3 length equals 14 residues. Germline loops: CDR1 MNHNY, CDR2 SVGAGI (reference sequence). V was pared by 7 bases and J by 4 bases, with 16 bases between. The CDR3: CASTPRRGPETQYF. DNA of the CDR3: TGTGCCAGCACTCCCCGGCGTGGCCCAGAGACCCAGTACTTC.

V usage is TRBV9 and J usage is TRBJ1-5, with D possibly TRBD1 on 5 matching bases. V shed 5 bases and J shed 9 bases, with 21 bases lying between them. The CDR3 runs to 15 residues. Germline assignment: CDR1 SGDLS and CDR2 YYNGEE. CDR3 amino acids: CASSAQGVGQPPQHF. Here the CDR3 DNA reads TGTGCCAGCAGTGCCCAGGGAGTGGGTCAACCGCCCCAGCATTTT.

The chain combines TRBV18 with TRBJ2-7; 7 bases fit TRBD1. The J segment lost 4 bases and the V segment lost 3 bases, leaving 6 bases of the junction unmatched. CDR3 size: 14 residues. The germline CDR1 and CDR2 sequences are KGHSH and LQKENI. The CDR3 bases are TGTGCCAGCTCACCCGAGACAGGGATGTACGAGCAGTACTTC. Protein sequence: CASSPETGMYEQYF.

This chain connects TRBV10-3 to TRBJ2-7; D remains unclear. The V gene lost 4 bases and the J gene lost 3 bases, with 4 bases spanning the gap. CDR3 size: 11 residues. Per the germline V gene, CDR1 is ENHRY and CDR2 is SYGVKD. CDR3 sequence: CAISADYEQYF. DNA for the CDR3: TGTGCCATCAGTGCAGACTACGAGCAGTACTTC.

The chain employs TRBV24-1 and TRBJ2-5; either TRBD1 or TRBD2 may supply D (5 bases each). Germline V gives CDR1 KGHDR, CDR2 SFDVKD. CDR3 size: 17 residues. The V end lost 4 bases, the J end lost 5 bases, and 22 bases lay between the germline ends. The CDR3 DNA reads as TGTGCCACCAGTGAAGAATCCGGGACCACCATCAGGGAGACCCAGTACTTC. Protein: CATSEESGTTIRETQYF.

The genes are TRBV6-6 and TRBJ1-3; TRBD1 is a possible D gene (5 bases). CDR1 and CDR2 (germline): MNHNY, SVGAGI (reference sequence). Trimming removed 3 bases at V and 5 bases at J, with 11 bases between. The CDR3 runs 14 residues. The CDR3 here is CASSYEGNRNTIYF. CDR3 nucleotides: TGTGCCAGCAGTTATGAGGGGAATAGAAACACCATATATTTT.

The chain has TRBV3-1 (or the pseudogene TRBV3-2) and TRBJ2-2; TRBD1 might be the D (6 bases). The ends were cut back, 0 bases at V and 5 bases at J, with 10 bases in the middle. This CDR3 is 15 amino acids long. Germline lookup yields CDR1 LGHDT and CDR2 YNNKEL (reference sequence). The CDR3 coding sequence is TGTGCCAGCAGCCAAGAAGGGGGATTAACCGGGGAGCTGTTTTTT. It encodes CASSQEGGLTGELFF.

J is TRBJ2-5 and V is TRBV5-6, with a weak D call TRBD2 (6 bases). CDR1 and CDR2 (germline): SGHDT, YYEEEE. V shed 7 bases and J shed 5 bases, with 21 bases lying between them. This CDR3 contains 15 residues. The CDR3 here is CASGRGRGGLETQYF. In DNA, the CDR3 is TGTGCCAGCGGGCGGGGAAGGGGAGGTCTGGAGACCCAGTACTTC.

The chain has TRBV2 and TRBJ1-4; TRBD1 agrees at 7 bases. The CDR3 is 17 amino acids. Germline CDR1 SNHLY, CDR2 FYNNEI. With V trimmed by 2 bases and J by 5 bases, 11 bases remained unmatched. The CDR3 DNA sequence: TGTGCCAGCAGTGAATTGTCCCCGGGACAGAAAAATGAAAAACTGTTTTTT. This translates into CASSELSPGQKNEKLFF.

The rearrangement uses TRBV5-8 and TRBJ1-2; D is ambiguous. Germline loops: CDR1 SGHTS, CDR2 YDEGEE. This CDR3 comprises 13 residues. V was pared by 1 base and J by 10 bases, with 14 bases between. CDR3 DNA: TGTGCCAGCAGCTTGTGGCAGGAGCCCTTCTACACCTTC. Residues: CASSLWQEPFYTF. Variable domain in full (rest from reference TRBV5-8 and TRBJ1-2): EAGVTQSPTHLIKTRGQQATLRCSPISGHTSVYWYQQALGLGLQFLLWYDEGEERNRGNFPPRFSGRQFPNYSSELNVNALELEDSALYLCASSLWQEPFYTFGSGTRLTVV.

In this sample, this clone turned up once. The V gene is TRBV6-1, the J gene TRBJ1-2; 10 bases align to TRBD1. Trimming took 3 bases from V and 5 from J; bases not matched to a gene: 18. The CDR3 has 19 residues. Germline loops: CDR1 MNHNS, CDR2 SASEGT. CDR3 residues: CASSDSPGQGRSTGYGYTF. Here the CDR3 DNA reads TGTGCCAGCAGTGATAGCCCGGGACAGGGGCGCTCAACCGGATATGGCTACACCTTC.